This record looks at one T cell receptor (beta chain) sequence and its context. These data originate in a study of monozygotic twins with inflammatory bowel disease. UMIs that had a 6-nucleotide sample barcode were put in using template switching. TCRdb reprocessed the 5' RACE reads; each CDR3 protein has one entry and no DNA is given. Recorded for this sample: 350,000 to 550,000 distinct CDR3 sequences. Source material: blood. This sequence was found in a human donor with ulcerative colitis or Crohn's disease, or a healthy co-twin of an affected twin (not recorded which).

This CDR3 reads CASSQGATGTQYF. This chain joins TRBV7-2 and TRBJ2-5; the TCRdb call, TRBD1, lacks DNA for checking. CDR3 length: 13 amino acids. Germline-derived CDR1 and CDR2 are SGHTA and FQGNSA.